This paragraph covers one TCR beta chain sequence. The antigen it recognizes is unknown. At one boundary the junction diverges from the germline segment, which might be a read error. The data are from a study of neurological immune-mediated disorders (dated by TCRdb to between 2018 and 2020). At the level of the whole study: Peripheral blood TCR-beta repertoires from HTLV-I-associated myelopathy (HAM/TSP) patients, multiple sclerosis patients and healthy controls were compared by UMI-based sequencing. The 90 to 110 TCR-beta libraries covered PBMC samples along with longitudinal samples, technical triplicates, and paired sorted CD4+ and CD8+ T-cell subsets. Each longitudinal HAM/TSP and healthy donor was sampled at 3 time-points spaced at roughly 3-40 month intervals. The cohort comprised around 70 subjects: roughly 15 HAM/TSP patients, around 34 multiple sclerosis patients and around 20 healthy controls.

According to the study, the label for this sample's time point signals: longitudinal time-point 1 (baseline). Healthy controls were blood bank volunteers in Maryland, USA. Unsorted PBMC libraries were generated from 2 million PBMCs stored in RNAlater at -80 °C until RNA extraction. Peripheral blood was subjected to Ficoll-Hypaque density gradient centrifugation to isolate PBMCs, which were then cryopreserved in liquid nitrogen. To synthesize cDNA, template-switch 5'RACE was performed with a primer carrying a 10-nucleotide random unique molecular identifier so that each TCR transcript was tagged. Each sequencing run produced over 180 million TCR-beta sequences covering 15-18 subjects. The RNeasy kit was used to extract total RNA. Using the KAPA Real-time Library Amplification kit, TCR-beta VDJ regions were amplified with primers for the TCR constant region and the 5'RACE anchor. A first PCR added sample indexes and Illumina adaptors, after which a second PCR increased the library yield. After purification with Ampure beads, the TCR product of roughly 650 bp was size-selected on a 2% E-gel SizeSelection system. Before pooling, library quality was assessed on a Bioanalyzer, concentration was determined with Qubit, and library quantification was performed with the Kapa Library Quantification kit. Libraries were sequenced paired-end 2 x 150 bp on an Illumina HiSeq 2500. To increase sequence diversity, roughly 24-30% phiX was spiked into each library pool. In the original analysis: The UMI-based MiGEC pipeline processed quality-filtered reads and removed over 80% of raw TCR sequences during error correction. IMGT germline references were used for alignment of VDJ genes, and clonotypes were defined by a unique CDR3 amino acid sequence together with V-J genes. Clonal expansion, Shannon diversity, and CDR3 relatedness (CalcPairwiseDistances, ClusterSamples) were evaluated with VDJtools, and phylogenetic trees were built with CLCbio workbench. Clones with at least 8 unique UMIs were defined as expanded, with this threshold being based on coefficient-of-variation modelling across technical triplicates. The raw public reads went through TCRdb reprocessing: fastp at Q25, MiXCR clone calling, in-frame beta chains kept. Rows are combined by CDR3 protein, so each entry shows the most common genes and DNA. These V and J calls are TCRdb output, not the study's own analysis. The sample contains fewer than 90,000 distinct CDR3 sequences, roughly 10% of them found a single time. The top ten constitute approximately 9.6% of the sample.

The paper's findings and limits, for the study overall: TCR clonal expansion was highest in HAM/TSP patients and lowest in MS patients, with MS patients falling below even healthy controls. Expanded clones from different subjects shared no identical CDR3 amino acid sequences, which suggests that TCR-beta repertoires were private in all groups.

The receptor was derived from a man aged 25-40 years in good health. Sequenced: PBMCs.

At the DNA level, the sequence is TGTGCCAGCAGCGTAGGAATTGAGGGGCCCGAGTTAGATATGCAGTATTTT. Protein translation: CASSVGIEGPELDMQYF. Rearrangement joined TRBV9 to TRBJ2-3; the D segment might be TRBD1 or TRBD2, since each matches 5 bases. CDR1 and CDR2, per the germline V gene, are SGDLS and YYNGEE. CDR3 length: 17 amino acids, cysteine to phenylalanine. This entry keeps only the CDR3 DNA: 51 bases, framed from base 1.